Listed here are 14 T cell receptor beta chains from one sample, sequenced in a study of shared clonotypes between healthy human individuals. Assay used: immunoSEQ multiplex PCR; TCRdb lists only in-frame clones, some missing. The sample includes under 2.5 million clones, around 92% of them seen just once. Sequencing was performed on naive CD4+ T cells from PBMCs. Documented subset: CD45RA+ positively selected. These receptors all stem from a man younger than 35 in good health. Some clones in this sample may be carry-over from other donors' samples.

The chain combines TRBV2 with TRBJ1-1, with D possibly matching TRBD1 (6 bases). CDR3 length: 12 amino acids. The V gene lost 7 bases and the J gene lost 6 bases, with 12 bases spanning the gap. Germline CDR1 SNHLY, CDR2 FYNNEI. Here the CDR3 reads CASILQGAEAFF. As DNA, the CDR3 is TGTGCCAGCATCTTACAGGGCGCTGAAGCTTTCTTT.

Details on this clone: The sample has other DNA sequences that encode this CDR3 too. The V call is TRBV10-3, the J call TRBJ2-1; the D gene is possibly TRBD1 (6 bases). CDR3 length equals 16 residues. The V gene's germline CDR1 is ENHRY and CDR2 SYGVKD. Between the trimmed V and J ends, which lost 0 bases and 3 bases, there was a span of 12 bases. The CDR3 DNA follows: TGTGCCATCAGTGAGTCGGGTCAGGGGAGCTACAATGAGCAGTTCTTC. Translated: CAISESGQGSYNEQFF.

This chain joins TRBV5-1 and TRBJ2-2, with D tentatively TRBD1 or TRBD2 (6 bases each). Germline V gene lookup returns CDR1 SGHRS and CDR2 YFSETQ. V gave up 4 bases and J gave up 4 bases, with 20 bases separating them. CDR3 length: 17 amino acids. Written as DNA, the CDR3 is TGCGCCAGCAGCCAGGGGCTGACTAGAACCCCCACCGGGGAGCTGTTTTTT. Its protein product is CASSQGLTRTPTGELFF.

The sample holds one count of this clone. J is TRBJ2-3 and V is TRBV5-4; tentative D call: TRBD2 (5 bases). The germline CDR1 and CDR2 sequences are SGHNT and YYREEE (reference sequence). Trimming removed 2 bases from V and 1 base from J, with 11 bases in between. There are 15 residues in the CDR3. The chain's CDR3 is CASSFGGHRTDTQYF. In DNA form, the CDR3 reads TGTGCCAGCAGCTTTGGCGGGCACCGCACAGATACGCAGTATTTT.

The genes are TRBV2 and TRBJ2-1; D is tentatively TRBD1 or TRBD2 (7 bases each). Germline CDR1 reads SNHLY; CDR2 reads FYNNEI. The CDR3 extends over 15 amino acids. V was cut by 5 bases and J by 7 bases, with 18 bases left in between. Written as DNA, the CDR3 is TGTGCCAGCAGTTTACAGGGGAGGGGAGGAAATGAGCAGTTCTTC. Its protein is CASSLQGRGGNEQFF.

V is TRBV5-1 and J is TRBJ2-5, with D unclear. Germline V gene sequence: CDR1 SGHRS, CDR2 YFSETQ. The CDR3 spans 18 residues. V lost 0 bases to trimming and J lost 1 base, with 19 bases between them. The CDR3 reads CASSLVLVVPGSQETQYF. The CDR3 nucleotides are TGCGCCAGCAGCTTGGTGTTGGTGGTCCCTGGGTCCCAAGAGACCCAGTACTTC.

The chain couples TRBV5-1 to TRBJ2-6, with 7 bases that match TRBD1. Germline V gene data show CDR1 as SGHRS and CDR2 as YFSETQ. The CDR3 is 17 amino acids. J was trimmed by 1 base and V by 2 bases; bases with no gene match: 6. The CDR3 protein is CASSFADRTSGANVLTF. In nucleotides, the CDR3 is TGCGCCAGCAGCTTTGCGGACAGGACTTCTGGGGCCAACGTCCTGACTTTC.

The chain joins TRBV7-6 to TRBJ2-7; maybe TRBD1 (8 bases). The CDR3 covers 13 residues. V gave up 2 bases and J gave up 6 bases, with 11 bases separating them. CDR1 and CDR2 from the germline V gene are SGHVS and FNYEAQ. The CDR3 DNA sequence: TGTGCCAGCAGCTTAAACAGGGGGGGCGAGCAGTACTTC. It yields the protein CASSLNRGGEQYF.

The chain recombines TRBV23-1 with TRBJ2-2; TRBD2 agrees at 10 bases. TRBV23-1 carries the ORF label, with uncertain function. Unmatched junction bases numbered 12, after V lost 0 bases and J lost 5 bases. The CDR3 runs 19 residues. DNA for the CDR3: TGCGCCAGCAGTCAATCCTGGCTAGCGGGAGCAGAATGGACCGGGGAGCTGTTTTTT. This encodes CASSQSWLAGAEWTGELFF.

The gene calls are TRBV27 and TRBJ2-4; D not certain. The CDR3 covers 17 residues. Between the trimmed V and J ends, which lost 5 bases and 0 bases, there was a span of 17 bases. From germline, CDR1 is MNHEY and CDR2 SMNVEV (reference sequence). The CDR3, as DNA: TGTGCCAGCAGTCCCTATTCCACCGGCATAGCCAAAAACATTCAGTACTTC. Translation gives CASSPYSTGIAKNIQYF.

The chain links TRBV9 to TRBJ2-1; 10 bases are shared with TRBD2. This CDR3 is 16 amino acids long. The germline V gene encodes CDR1 SGDLS and CDR2 YYNGEE. J was trimmed by 3 bases and V by 0 bases; bases with no gene match: 3. CDR3 protein: CASSVELAGFYNEQFF. CDR3 sequence (DNA): TGTGCCAGCAGCGTAGAACTAGCGGGGTTCTACAATGAGCAGTTCTTC.

A note on this clone: The same CDR3 arises from other DNA sequences in this sample as well. The chain employs TRBV10-3 and TRBJ1-1; D not resolved. CDR3 size: 11 residues. V was trimmed by 2 bases and J by 6 bases, leaving 4 bases between them. The germline V gene encodes CDR1 ENHRY and CDR2 SYGVKD. CDR3 nucleotides: TGTGCCATCAGTGAGGGTTCTGAAGCTTTCTTT. This codes for CAISEGSEAFF.

The genes are TRBV5-6 and TRBJ2-7; tentatively, D is TRBD2 (5 bases). The CDR3 loop spans 15 amino acids. V was trimmed by 4 bases and J by 6 bases, leaving 20 bases between them. CDR1 and CDR2 from the germline V gene are SGHDT and YYEEEE. The CDR3 DNA is TGTGCCAGCAGCCTAAGGACTCCGGGGATCCCCGAGCAGTACTTC. As protein: CASSLRTPGIPEQYF.

The chain is built from TRBV4-2 and TRBJ1-5; D is undetermined. The CDR3 runs 14 residues. V was cut by 3 bases and J by 7 bases, with 13 bases left in between. Germline V gives CDR1 LGHNA, CDR2 YNFKEQ. The CDR3 reads CASSHGPADQPQHF. The CDR3 bases are TGTGCCAGCAGCCACGGACCGGCGGACCAGCCCCAGCATTTT.